This is a list of T cell receptor beta chains from one sample in a study of blood T cell repertoires in COVID-19. Some clones are missing from TCRdb's copy, which holds only in-frame ones; the method was immunoSEQ multiplex PCR. The sample has about 250,000 clones; roughly 86% are singletons. Specimen: peripheral blood. All receptors derive from a woman of 80 years or more with COVID-19, enrolled during active disease. CDR3s include the opening cysteine and the closing phenylalanine or tryptophan. D genes are given only for firm matches. Clone size, where shown, is once, few, many, or a class for clones that have expanded.

D: TRBD1; V: TRBV12-3/TRBV12-4; J: TRBJ1-1; size: NA; DNA: TGTGCCAGCAGTCGACAGGGGGCGCGTATGGCTTTCTTT; CDR3: CASSRQGARMAFF
D: TRBD1; V: TRBV10-3; J: TRBJ1-1; size: NA; DNA: TGTGCCATCAGTCGACAGGGAGGAGAAGCTTTCTTT; CDR3: CAISRQGGEAFF
D: NA; V: TRBV6-2/TRBV6-3; J: TRBJ2-6; size: NA; DNA: TGTGCCAGCAGCCCCACTCGGAGCTCTGGGGCCAACGTCCTGACTTTC; CDR3: CASSPTRSSGANVLTF
D: NA; V: TRBV2; J: TRBJ1-1; size: NA; DNA: TGTGCCAGCAGTGATGAGGGTGACACTGAAGCTTTCTTT; CDR3: CASSDEGDTEAFF
D: NA; V: TRBV5-6; J: TRBJ1-1; size: NA; DNA: TGTGCCAGCAGCTTGGGCTCAGTTCGAGGTCCTGAAGCTTTCTTT; CDR3: CASSLGSVRGPEAFF
D: TRBD2; V: TRBV28; J: TRBJ2-1; size: once; DNA: TGTGCCAGCAGTTCAGGAGGCGGCCCTAGCGGGGATGAGCAGTTCTTC; CDR3: CASSSGGGPSGDEQFF
D: TRBD1; V: TRBV19; J: TRBJ1-5; size: NA; DNA: TGTGCCAGTAGTCCCAGGGGGGCAAGCAATCAGCCCCAGCATTTT; CDR3: CASSPRGASNQPQHF
D: NA; V: TRBV11-1; J: TRBJ1-2; size: NA; DNA: TGTGCCAGCAGCTACGGGACGGGGGTTAACTATGGCTACACCTTC; CDR3: CASSYGTGVNYGYTF
D: NA; V: TRBV4-2; J: TRBJ2-7; size: NA; DNA: TGTGCCAGCAGCCAAGAATGGGGGCAAGACTACGAGCAGTACTTC; CDR3: CASSQEWGQDYEQYF
D: TRBD1; V: TRBV19; J: TRBJ1-5; size: NA; DNA: TGTGCCAGTAGTGACAGGGGATTTAGAACCCAGCATTTT; CDR3: CASSDRGFRTQHF